Reported below is one T cell receptor beta chain. These data originate in a study of blood T cell repertoires in COVID-19. In the study overall: From the United States, Italy and Spain came samples of acute and convalescent COVID-19. In each case, the material was cDNA or gDNA derived from T cells, B-cell-depleted T cells, or PBMCs.

Per the authors' pipeline: Reference gene primers were amplified, and this amplification served to estimate nucleated cell counts. TCRdb's copy holds only in-frame clones and misses some; the assay was immunoSEQ multiplex PCR. D and trimming come from the DNA, and the V and J calls and clone size come from that table. The sample carries about 60,000 clones, about 88% recorded once. Germline V gene lookup returns CDR1 LGHNA and CDR2 YSLEER. V shed 4 bases and J shed 6 bases, with 22 bases lying between them. The CDR3 covers 16 residues. The sequence came from a human donor in a cohort sampled during active COVID-19. Sequencing was carried out using peripheral blood. This sequence joins TRBV4-3 and TRBJ2-7; maybe TRBD2 (6 bases). The CDR3 coding sequence is TGCGCCAGCAGCCTTCACCGGGGGAGCCCGAGCGGCGAGCAGTACTTC. Encoded protein: CASSLHRGSPSGEQYF.